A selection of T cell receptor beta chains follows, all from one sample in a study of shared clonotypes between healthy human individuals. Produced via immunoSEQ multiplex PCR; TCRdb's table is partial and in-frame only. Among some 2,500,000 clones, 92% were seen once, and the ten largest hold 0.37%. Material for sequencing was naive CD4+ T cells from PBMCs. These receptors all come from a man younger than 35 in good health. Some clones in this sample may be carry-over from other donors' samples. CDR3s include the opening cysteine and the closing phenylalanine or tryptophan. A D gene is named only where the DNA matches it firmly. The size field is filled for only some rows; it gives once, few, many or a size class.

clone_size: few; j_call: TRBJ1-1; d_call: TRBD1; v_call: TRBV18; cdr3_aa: CASSPAGGTEAFF; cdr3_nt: TGTGCCAGCTCACCAGCAGGGGGCACTGAAGCTTTCTTT
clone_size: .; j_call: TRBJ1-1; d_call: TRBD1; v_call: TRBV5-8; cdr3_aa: CASSSRQGLGMNTEAFF; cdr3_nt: TGTGCCAGCAGCTCACGACAGGGGTTGGGAATGAACACTGAAGCTTTCTTT
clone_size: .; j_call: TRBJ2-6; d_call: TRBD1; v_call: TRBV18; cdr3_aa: CASSPPNRGTGANVLTF; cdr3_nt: TGTGCCAGCTCACCACCTAACAGGGGAACTGGGGCCAACGTCCTGACTTTC
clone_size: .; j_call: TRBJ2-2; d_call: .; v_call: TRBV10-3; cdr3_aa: CATLGQFNTGELFF; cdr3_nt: TGTGCCACCCTCGGGCAGTTTAACACCGGGGAGCTGTTTTTT
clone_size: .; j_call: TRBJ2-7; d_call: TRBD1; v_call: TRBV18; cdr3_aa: CASSPQAPGTGDGEQYF; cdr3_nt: TGTGCCAGCTCCCCACAGGCTCCGGGGACAGGGGACGGTGAGCAGTACTTC
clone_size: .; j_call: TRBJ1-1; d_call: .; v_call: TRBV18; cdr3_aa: CASSPRSPGGTEAFF; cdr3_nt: TGTGCCAGCTCACCAAGGTCCCCGGGGGGCACTGAAGCTTTCTTT
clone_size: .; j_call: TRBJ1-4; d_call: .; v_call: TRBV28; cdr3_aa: CASSPAGATNEKLFF; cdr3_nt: TGTGCCAGCAGTCCCGCGGGGGCCACTAATGAAAAACTGTTTTTT
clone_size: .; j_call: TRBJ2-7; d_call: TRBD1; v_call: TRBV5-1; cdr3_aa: CASSGGQSYEQYF; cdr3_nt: TGCGCCAGCAGCGGGGGACAGTCCTACGAGCAGTACTTC
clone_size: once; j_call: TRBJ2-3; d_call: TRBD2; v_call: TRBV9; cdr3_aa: CASSVGPQGGIYTDTQYF; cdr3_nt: TGTGCCAGCAGCGTAGGCCCCCAGGGAGGGATTTACACAGATACGCAGTATTTT
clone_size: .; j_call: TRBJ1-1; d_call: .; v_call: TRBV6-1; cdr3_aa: CASSETPVNTEAFF; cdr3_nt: TGTGCCAGCAGTGAAACGCCCGTGAACACTGAAGCTTTCTTT
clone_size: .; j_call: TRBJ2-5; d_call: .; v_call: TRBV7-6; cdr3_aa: CASSFFQPGETQYF; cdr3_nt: TGTGCCAGCAGCTTTTTTCAACCCGGGGAGACCCAGTACTTC
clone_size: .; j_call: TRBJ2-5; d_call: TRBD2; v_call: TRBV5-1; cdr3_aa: CASSGIAGSQETQYF; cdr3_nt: TGCGCCAGCAGTGGAATAGCGGGATCCCAAGAGACCCAGTACTTC
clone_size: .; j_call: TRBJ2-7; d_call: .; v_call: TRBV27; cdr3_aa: CASSPDRAVQYF; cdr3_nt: TGTGCCAGCAGTCCCGACCGGGCGGTGCAGTACTTC
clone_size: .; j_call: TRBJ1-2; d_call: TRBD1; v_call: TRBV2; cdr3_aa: CASIGTFSGQGDYGYTF; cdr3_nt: TGTGCCAGCATAGGGACCTTTTCAGGACAGGGGGATTATGGCTACACCTTC
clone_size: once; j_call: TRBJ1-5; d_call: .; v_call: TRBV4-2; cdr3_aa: CASSQNIEGQPNQPQHF; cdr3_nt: TGTGCCAGCAGCCAAAATATCGAGGGACAACCTAATCAGCCCCAGCATTTT
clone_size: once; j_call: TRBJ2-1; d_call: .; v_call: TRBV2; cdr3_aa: CASSARTLNEQFF; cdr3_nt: TGTGCCAGCAGTGCCCGGACTCTTAATGAGCAGTTCTTC
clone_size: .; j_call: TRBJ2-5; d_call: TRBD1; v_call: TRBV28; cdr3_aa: CASSTGGAGTQYF; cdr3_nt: TGTGCCAGCAGTACAGGGGGCGCGGGGACCCAGTACTTC
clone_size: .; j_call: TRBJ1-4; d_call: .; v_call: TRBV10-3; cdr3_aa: CAISEEDEKLFF; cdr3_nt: TGTGCCATCAGTGAGGAGGATGAAAAACTGTTTTTT
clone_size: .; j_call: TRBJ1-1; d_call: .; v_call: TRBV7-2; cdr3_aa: CASSPPGTFMNTEAFF; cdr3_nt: TGTGCCAGCAGCCCCCCCGGTACTTTCATGAACACTGAAGCTTTCTTT
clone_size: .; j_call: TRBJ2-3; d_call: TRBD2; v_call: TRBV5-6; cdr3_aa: CASSGPGLAGGPLTDTQYF; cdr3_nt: TGTGCCAGCAGCGGCCCGGGACTAGCGGGGGGTCCTCTCACAGATACGCAGTATTTT
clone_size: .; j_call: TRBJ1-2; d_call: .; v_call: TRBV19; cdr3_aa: CASSPAVYGYTF; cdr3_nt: TGTGCCAGTAGTCCGGCAGTTTATGGCTACACCTTC
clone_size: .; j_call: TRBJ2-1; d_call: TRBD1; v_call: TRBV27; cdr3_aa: CASSARDRGPPWQFF; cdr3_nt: TGTGCCAGCAGTGCCCGGGACAGGGGGCCCCCATGGCAGTTCTTC
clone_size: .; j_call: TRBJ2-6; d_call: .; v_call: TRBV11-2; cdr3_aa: CASSLLSGANVLTF; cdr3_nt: TGTGCCAGCAGCTTGCTGTCTGGGGCCAACGTCCTGACTTTC
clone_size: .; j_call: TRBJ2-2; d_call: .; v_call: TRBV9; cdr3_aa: CASSVDGDYYAGELFF; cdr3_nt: TGTGCCAGCAGCGTAGATGGTGACTATTATGCCGGGGAGCTGTTTTTT
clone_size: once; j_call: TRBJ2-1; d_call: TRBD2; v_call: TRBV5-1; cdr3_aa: CASIPAAGVGNEQFF; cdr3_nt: TGCGCCAGCATCCCCGCAGCGGGAGTAGGCAATGAGCAGTTCTTC
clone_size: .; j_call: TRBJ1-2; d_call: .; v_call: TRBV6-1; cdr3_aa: CASSEGQDPHYGYTF; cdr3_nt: TGTGCCAGCAGTGAAGGGCAGGACCCGCACTATGGCTACACCTTC
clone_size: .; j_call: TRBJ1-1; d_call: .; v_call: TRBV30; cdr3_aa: CAWSDRGTEAFF; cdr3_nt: TGTGCCTGGAGCGACCGTGGGACTGAAGCTTTCTTT
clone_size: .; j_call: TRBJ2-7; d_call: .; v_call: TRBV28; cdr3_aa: CASSHLRETYEQYF; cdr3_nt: TGTGCCAGCAGTCATCTCCGGGAGACCTACGAGCAGTACTTC
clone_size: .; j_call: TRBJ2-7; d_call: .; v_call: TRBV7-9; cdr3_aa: CASSSRPGGRVYEQYF; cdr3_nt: TGTGCCAGCAGCTCCCGCCCTGGAGGCAGGGTCTATGAGCAGTACTTC
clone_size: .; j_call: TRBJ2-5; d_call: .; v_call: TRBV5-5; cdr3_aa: CASSMGGRETQYF; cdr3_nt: TGTGCCAGCAGCATGGGGGGGCGAGAGACCCAGTACTTC
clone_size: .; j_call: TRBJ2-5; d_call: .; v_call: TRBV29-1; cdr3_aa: CSVIGQGIGTQYF; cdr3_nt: TGCAGCGTGATTGGGCAGGGGATAGGGACCCAGTACTTC
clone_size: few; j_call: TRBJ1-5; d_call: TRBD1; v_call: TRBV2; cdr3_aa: CASRLQGGGNQPQHF; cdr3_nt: TGTGCCAGCAGGTTACAGGGGGGCGGCAATCAGCCCCAGCATTTT
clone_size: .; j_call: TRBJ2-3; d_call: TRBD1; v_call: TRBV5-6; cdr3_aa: CASSTTGTGSTDTQYF; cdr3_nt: TGTGCCAGCAGCACCACCGGGACAGGGAGCACAGATACGCAGTATTTT
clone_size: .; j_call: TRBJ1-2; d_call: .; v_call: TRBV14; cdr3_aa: CASSQVVRPGHGYTF; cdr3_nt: TGTGCCAGCAGCCAAGTGGTCAGGCCGGGACATGGCTACACCTTC
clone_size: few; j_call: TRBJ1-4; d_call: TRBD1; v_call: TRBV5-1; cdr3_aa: CASSEGTGVEKLFF; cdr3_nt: TGCGCCAGCAGCGAAGGGACAGGGGTTGAAAAACTGTTTTTT
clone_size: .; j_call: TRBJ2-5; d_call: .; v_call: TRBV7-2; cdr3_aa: CASSLGVGETQYF; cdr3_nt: TGTGCCAGCAGCTTAGGCGTTGGGGAGACCCAGTACTTC
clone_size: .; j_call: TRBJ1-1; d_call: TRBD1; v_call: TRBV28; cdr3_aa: CASSTPGQEDAFF; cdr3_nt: TGTGCCAGCAGTACTCCGGGACAGGAGGACGCTTTCTTT
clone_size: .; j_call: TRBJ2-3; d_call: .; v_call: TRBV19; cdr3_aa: CASSLMFQGPTDTQYF; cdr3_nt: TGTGCCAGTAGTCTCATGTTTCAGGGGCCCACAGATACGCAGTATTTT
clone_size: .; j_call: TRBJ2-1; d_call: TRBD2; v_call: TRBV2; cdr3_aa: CASLLAGATYNEQFF; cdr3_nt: TGTGCCAGCCTTTTAGCGGGAGCCACATACAATGAGCAGTTCTTC
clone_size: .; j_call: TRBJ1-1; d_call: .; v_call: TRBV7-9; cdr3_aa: CASSLVRAEAFF; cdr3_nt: TGTGCCAGCAGCTTAGTGCGGGCTGAAGCTTTCTTT
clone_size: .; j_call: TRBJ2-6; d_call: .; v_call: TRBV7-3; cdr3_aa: CASSLTRDFGSGANVLTF; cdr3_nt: TGTGCCAGCAGCTTGACCCGGGACTTTGGCTCTGGGGCCAACGTCCTGACTTTC
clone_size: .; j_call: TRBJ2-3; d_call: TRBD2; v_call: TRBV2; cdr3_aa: CASNGLVPTDTQYF; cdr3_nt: TGTGCCAGCAACGGACTAGTCCCCACAGATACGCAGTATTTT
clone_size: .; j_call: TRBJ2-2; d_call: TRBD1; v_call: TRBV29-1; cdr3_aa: CSAKAGTGVGELFF; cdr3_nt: TGCAGCGCAAAAGCCGGGACAGGGGTGGGGGAGCTGTTTTTT
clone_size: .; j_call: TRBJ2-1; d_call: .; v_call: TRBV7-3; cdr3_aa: CASSLGGRAYNEQFF; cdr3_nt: TGTGCCAGCAGCTTAGGTGGCAGGGCCTACAATGAGCAGTTCTTC
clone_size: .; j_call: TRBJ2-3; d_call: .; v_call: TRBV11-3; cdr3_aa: CASSLGGSTDTQYF; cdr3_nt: TGTGCCAGCAGCTTAGGAGGGAGCACAGATACGCAGTATTTT
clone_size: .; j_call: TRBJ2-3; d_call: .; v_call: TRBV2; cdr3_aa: CASMASLLETDTQYF; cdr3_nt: TGTGCCAGCATGGCTAGTTTATTGGAGACAGATACGCAGTATTTT
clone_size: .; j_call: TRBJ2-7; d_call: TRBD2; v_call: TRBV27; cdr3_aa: CASSYKAGGGSEQYF; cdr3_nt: TGTGCCAGCAGTTATAAGGCGGGGGGAGGGAGCGAGCAGTACTTC